This TCR beta chain was obtained from a study of T-cell reconstitution after alpha-beta-depleted transplantation in children. Study-wide findings and caveats: Newly generated T cells supplied most T-cell counts and diversity one year post-transplant. Surviving recipient T cells and thymic progenitors produced the high day-60 TCRbeta diversity seen in some patients. Expanded graft clones, several hundred of them, were reportedly the source of alpha-beta T cells about two months after transplant.

A few counts support this clonotype. The antigen is unknown. Library preparation (for TCRbeta) was performed with unique molecular identifiers. A single record per CDR3 protein comes from TCRdb applying MiXCR to the PCR reads. The table lists about 290,000 distinct CDR3 sequences, 6% to 10% of them singletons, with approximately 9% in the top ten. The CDR3 runs 14 residues. The V gene's germline CDR1 is MNHEY and CDR2 SVGEGT. V lost 5 bases and J lost 2, with 10 bases in between. The input for sequencing was peripheral blood, taken 360 days after TCRalphabeta/CD19-depleted stem cell transplant. This TCR was sampled from a female patient aged 2-9 years who had a stem cell transplant for Fanconi anemia, so the T cells may come from the graft donor. This chain links TRBV6-2 or TRBV6-3 with TRBJ1-5, with D tentatively TRBD1 (5 bases). CDR3 amino acids: CASSHGHRNQPQHF. The CDR3 coding sequence is TGTGCCAGCAGTCATGGACATCGCAATCAGCCCCAGCATTTT.